This T cell receptor (beta chain) comes out of a study of T cell responses to AZD1222 COVID-19 vaccine. Whole-study findings and limits: After the peak T cell response, and only then, were repertoires sampled.

Profiled with immunoSEQ multiplex PCR; TCRdb holds only in-frame clones, not every one. The profile covers approximately 110,000 clones, with more than 70% appearing a single time and about 4.5% taken by the ten largest. As for this clone: Its antigen remains unidentified.

Sequencing was performed on peripheral blood, taken 28 days after the second AZD1222 dose. The TCR was taken from an adult who received the AZD1222 COVID-19 vaccine.

Written as DNA, the CDR3 is TGTGCCATCAGTGAGGCGCTAATCGGCTCGAACCCCTACGAGCAGTACTTC. Protein: CAISEALIGSNPYEQYF. The V and J genes are TRBV10-3 and TRBJ2-7; D uncertain. This CDR3 has 17 amino acids. The V end lost 2 bases, the J end lost 2 bases, and 19 bases lay between the germline ends. Germline V gene data show CDR1 as ENHRY and CDR2 as SYGVKD.